This T cell receptor (beta chain) originates from a study of T cell repertoires in cytomegalovirus infection. TCRdb processed the reads anew with MiXCR; each CDR3 protein has one entry. The sample lists hundreds of thousands of distinct CDR3 sequences, around 32% occurring once. This clonotype was detected only once. Its target is unknown. Germline loops: CDR1 SGHRS, CDR2 YFSETQ. The CDR3 runs 16 residues. V lost 4 bases and J lost 4; bases outside the gene matches: 9. This sequence originates from a human donor in good health (CMV status not recorded). Some clones in this sample may be carry-over from other donors' samples. The V call is TRBV5-1, the J call TRBJ2-1; 9 bases fit TRBD2. This sample comprised cultured PBMCs, obtained from culture after CMV antigen stimulation. The CDR3 spells CASSPNGLAGYNEQFF. The CDR3 region has the DNA TGCGCCAGCAGCCCGAACGGGCTAGCGGGATACAATGAGCAGTTCTTC. Full variable domain (missing parts from reference TRBV5-1 and TRBJ2-1): KAGVTQTPRYLIKTRGQQVTLSCSPISGHRSVSWYQQTPGQGLQFLFEYFSETQRNKGNFPGRFSGRQFSNSRSEMNVSTLELGDSALYLCASSPNGLAGYNEQFFGPGTRLTVL.